This T cell receptor beta chain was recorded in a study of shared clonotypes between healthy human individuals. Study outcomes and limitations: A few donors shared about 4.5% of their naive CD4 clonotypes. What naive subsets generally showed was a larger estimated richness than memory subsets showed.

Authors' data handling: ImmunoSEQ only sent back junction sequences with no quality scores, so filtering was done differently. Sequencing used immunoSEQ multiplex PCR; TCRdb keeps in-frame clones, though not all of them. V and J calls and clone size are copied from that table; D and trimming were computed from the DNA. The sample has hundreds of thousands of clones, around 96% seen once. On this clone itself: Its matching antigen is unknown.

Germline CDR1 is MNHEY and CDR2 is SVGAGI. The CDR3 covers 15 residues. Trimming removed 5 bases from V and 4 bases from J, with 15 bases in between. The naive CD8 fraction comprised CD45RO-negative cells positively selected for CCR7 and excluded terminally differentiated effector memory CD45RA+ cells. The chain carries TRBV6-5 and TRBJ2-1; D not certain. Input material: naive CD8+ T cells sorted from blood. The receptor comes from a man younger than 40 in good health. DNA for the CDR3: TGTGCCAGCAGTCCCTATTTGACTGAGTACAATGAGCAGTTCTTC. Its translation: CASSPYLTEYNEQFF.